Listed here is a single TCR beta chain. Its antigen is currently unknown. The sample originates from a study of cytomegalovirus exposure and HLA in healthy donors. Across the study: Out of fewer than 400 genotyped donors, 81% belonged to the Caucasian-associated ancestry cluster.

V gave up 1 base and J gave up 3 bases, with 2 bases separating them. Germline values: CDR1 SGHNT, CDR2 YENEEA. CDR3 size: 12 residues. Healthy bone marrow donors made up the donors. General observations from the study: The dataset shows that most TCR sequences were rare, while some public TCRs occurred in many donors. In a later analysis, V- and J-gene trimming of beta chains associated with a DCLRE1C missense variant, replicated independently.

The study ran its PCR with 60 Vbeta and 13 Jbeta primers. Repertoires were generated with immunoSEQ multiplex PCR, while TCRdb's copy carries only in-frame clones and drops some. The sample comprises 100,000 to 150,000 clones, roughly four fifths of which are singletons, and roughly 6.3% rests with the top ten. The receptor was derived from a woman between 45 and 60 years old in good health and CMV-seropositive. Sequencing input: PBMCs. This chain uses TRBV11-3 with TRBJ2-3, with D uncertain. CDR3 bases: TGTGCCAGCAGCTTAGTAACAGATACGCAGTATTTT. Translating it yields CASSLVTDTQYF.